Below are 28 T cell receptor beta chains sequenced from a single sample in a study of T cell responses to AZD1222 COVID-19 vaccine. Sequenced by immunoSEQ multiplex PCR; TCRdb stores in-frame clones only, minus some. This table holds 100,000 to 120,000 clones, about 95% found once. The sample in question was peripheral blood, obtained 28 days after the second AZD1222 dose. These receptors all come from an adult who received the AZD1222 COVID-19 vaccine.

J is TRBJ2-2 and V is TRBV5-1, with a possible D match to TRBD1 (6 bases). Looked up from germline, CDR1 is SGHRS and CDR2 is YFSETQ. The length of the CDR3 is 15 residues. Trimming removed 0 bases from V and 7 bases from J, with 13 bases in between. This CDR3 is CASSLVQGSGGELFF. CDR3 nucleotide sequence: TGCGCCAGCAGCTTGGTTCAGGGGTCGGGCGGGGAGCTGTTTTTT.

This clone was observed once. The J gene is TRBJ2-1, the V gene TRBV2; TRBD2 agrees at 10 bases. Losses at the gene ends were 7 bases for V and 3 bases for J; bases not matched to a gene: 6. The CDR3 consists of 15 residues. The germline V gene encodes CDR1 SNHLY and CDR2 FYNNEI. The CDR3 region has the DNA TGTGCCAGCAAGGGACTAGCGTTACGCTACAATGAGCAGTTCTTC. Translating gives CASKGLALRYNEQFF.

This clone was seen only once. V is TRBV11-2 and J is TRBJ2-1, with TRBD2 matching over 8 bases. CDR3 length: 15 residues. V trimming: 1 base; J trimming: 8 bases; junction bases outside the gene matches: 7. CDR1 is SGHAT and CDR2 is FQNNGV in the germline V gene. CDR3 in DNA: TGTGCCAGCAGCTTAGCGGGACTAGTAACCTATGAGCAGTTCTTC. Residues: CASSLAGLVTYEQFF.

This chain links TRBV3-1 (or the pseudogene TRBV3-2) with TRBJ1-5; D uncertain. From germline, CDR1 is LGHDT and CDR2 YNNKEL (reference sequence). The CDR3 is 17 residues long. The germline V and J ends were trimmed by 1 base and 0 bases, with 13 bases remaining between them. The CDR3, as DNA: TGTGCCAGCAGCCAAGGATTCTCCCAGATTAGCAATCAGCCCCAGCATTTT. Residues: CASSQGFSQISNQPQHF.

This chain's CDR3 is CASAGGNEQFF. The CDR3 DNA sequence: TGTGCCAGCGCGGGAGGGAATGAGCAGTTCTTC. The chain employs TRBV27 and TRBJ2-1; 9 positions match TRBD2. The germline V gene has CDR1 MNHEY and CDR2 SMNVEV (reference sequence). Unmatched junction bases numbered 0, after V lost 8 bases and J lost 7 bases. The CDR3 totals 11 residues.

The chain joins TRBV5-1 to TRBJ2-7; D is uncertain. Trimming took 2 bases from V and 5 from J, leaving 5 bases between them. The germline gives CDR1 SGHRS, CDR2 YFSETQ. The CDR3 spans 11 residues. The CDR3: CASSFLHEQYF. Here the CDR3 DNA reads TGCGCCAGCAGCTTCCTCCACGAGCAGTACTTC. Filled out from reference TRBV5-1 and TRBJ2-7, the complete variable domain reads KAGVTQTPRYLIKTRGQQVTLSCSPISGHRSVSWYQQTPGQGLQFLFEYFSETQRNKGNFPGRFSGRQFSNSRSEMNVSTLELGDSALYLCASSFLHEQYFGPGTRLTVT.

This clone came up once. J is TRBJ1-6 and V is TRBV27; D uncertain. The CDR3 has 14 residues. CDR1 is MNHEY and CDR2 is SMNVEV in the germline V gene (reference sequence). Trimming shortened V by 2 bases and J by 11 bases, and 13 bases separated the two germline ends. In DNA form, the CDR3 reads TGTGCCAGCAGTTTAAGCCCTTTCGGCCCACCCCTCCACTTT. Its translation is CASSLSPFGPPLHF.

The V and J genes are TRBV28 and TRBJ1-6, with D maybe TRBD1 (6 bases). The CDR3 extends over 15 amino acids. V lost 4 bases, J lost 7 bases, and 14 bases lay in between. CDR1 is MDHEN and CDR2 is SYDVKM in the germline V gene. CDR3: CASSYPTGRNSPLHF. CDR3 coding DNA: TGTGCCAGCAGTTATCCAACAGGGAGAAATTCACCCCTCCACTTT.

This chain uses TRBV5-4 with TRBJ2-1; no clear D. This CDR3 contains 14 residues. V was shortened by 7 bases and J by 7 bases, with 18 bases between the two germline ends. The V gene's germline CDR1 is SGHNT and CDR2 YYREEE (reference sequence). The CDR3 nucleotides read TGTGCCAGCGGTTGGCCCGAAAGGCTTAATGAGCAGTTCTTC. It yields the protein CASGWPERLNEQFF.

The chain uses TRBV18 and TRBJ1-5, with D possibly being TRBD1 (5 bases). CDR3 length: 15 residues. Germline CDR1 KGHSH, CDR2 LQKENI. V lost 3 bases and J 6 bases, leaving 15 bases between the germline ends. The CDR3 DNA is TGTGCCAGCTCACCTGGGGAGGGGTCAGGTCAGCCCCAGCATTTT. Translating it yields CASSPGEGSGQPQHF. The full variable domain, its missing parts supplied by reference TRBV18 and TRBJ1-5, is NAGVMQNPRHLVRRRGQEARLRCSPMKGHSHVYWYRQLPEEGLKFMVYLQKENIIDESGMPKERFSAEFPKEGPSILRIQQVVRGDSAAYFCASSPGEGSGQPQHFGDGTRLSIL.

The chain employs TRBV5-1 and TRBJ2-3, with TRBD2 identical over 7 bases. With V trimmed by 5 bases and J by 3 bases, 12 bases remained unmatched. Germline loops: CDR1 SGHRS, CDR2 YFSETQ. This CDR3 has 16 residues. The DNA of the CDR3 is TGCGCCAGCAGTCTAGGATCAGCGGGGAGGACAGATACGCAGTATTTT. This codes for CASSLGSAGRTDTQYF.

The V and J genes are TRBV5-6 and TRBJ1-2; D unresolved. Per the germline V gene, CDR1 is SGHDT and CDR2 is YYEEEE. V was pared by 0 bases and J by 4 bases, with 16 bases between. The CDR3 contains 16 residues. The DNA of the CDR3 is TGTGCCAGCAGCTTGGGTGGAGAGGGATGGGGCTATGGCTACACCTTC. Residues: CASSLGGEGWGYGYTF. The complete variable domain, with remaining parts taken from reference TRBV5-6 and TRBJ1-2, reads DAGVTQSPTHLIKTRGQQVTLRCSPKSGHDTVSWYQQALGQGPQFIFQYYEEEERQRGNFPDRFSGHQFPNYSSELNVNALLLGDSALYLCASSLGGEGWGYGYTFGSGTRLTVV.

CDR3 in DNA: TGTGCCCCCAGAGAGACCCAGCCCCAGCATTTT. Amino acid sequence: CAPRETQPQHF. The chain couples TRBV27 to TRBJ1-5; unclear D gene. The length of the CDR3 is 11 residues. Trimming removed 11 bases from V and 7 bases from J, with 12 bases in between. CDR1 is MNHEY, CDR2 SMNVEV, per germline (reference sequence).

This clone showed up just once. The chain joins TRBV7-2 to TRBJ1-5; 7 bases are shared with TRBD1. Germline CDR1 and CDR2: SGHTA and FQGNSA. With V trimmed by 5 bases and J by 3 bases, 7 bases remained unmatched. This CDR3 spans 15 amino acids. CDR3 in amino acids: CASSGKQGSNQPQHF. The CDR3 DNA sequence: TGTGCCAGCAGCGGAAAACAGGGGTCCAATCAGCCCCAGCATTTT. The full variable domain, completed using reference TRBV7-2 and TRBJ1-5, is GAGVSQSPSNKVTEKGKDVELRCDPISGHTALYWYRQSLGQGLEFLIYFQGNSAPDKSGLPSDRFSAERTGGSVSTLTIQRTQQEDSAVYLCASSGKQGSNQPQHFGDGTRLSIL.

J is TRBJ1-3 and V is TRBV4-1; D ambiguous. Trimming stripped 2 bases from V and 4 bases from J, with 6 bases between. Germline CDR1 and CDR2: MGHRA and YSYEKL. This CDR3 contains 13 residues. This chain's CDR3 is CASSQPRGNTIYF. CDR3 nucleotides: TGCGCCAGCAGCCAACCAAGAGGAAACACCATATATTTT.

The chain carries TRBV27 and TRBJ1-2; 10 bases agree with TRBD1. The CDR3 is 12 amino acids. Per the germline V gene, CDR1 is MNHEY and CDR2 is SMNVEV (reference sequence). V gave up 10 bases and J gave up 6 bases; unmatched junction bases: 5. CDR3 DNA: TGTGCCATTCGGACAGGGGGGAATGGCTACACCTTC. Its translation: CAIRTGGNGYTF.

The rearrangement uses TRBV18 and TRBJ1-5; TRBD1 matches 7 bases. CDR3 length: 14 residues. Trimming at V came to 5 bases and at J to 4 bases, leaving 5 bases not matched to a gene. Germline values: CDR1 KGHSH, CDR2 LQKENI. The CDR3: CASSSETGNQPQHF. In DNA form, the CDR3 reads TGTGCCAGCTCAAGTGAGACAGGGAATCAGCCCCAGCATTTT.

The table lists this clone with a count of one. This chain connects TRBV5-1 to TRBJ2-3; 8 bases agree with TRBD1. The CDR3 is made up of 16 amino acids. Germline CDR1 and CDR2: SGHRS and YFSETQ. Germline trimming cut 0 bases from V and 4 bases from J; bases unmatched to any gene: 7. CDR3 in DNA: TGCGCCAGCAGCTTGGTAGGACAGGGTCAAGCAGATACGCAGTATTTT. This encodes CASSLVGQGQADTQYF.

The rearrangement links TRBV30 to TRBJ2-7; 7 bases are a match to TRBD1. Germline V gives CDR1 GTSNPN, CDR2 SVGIG (reference sequence). Trimming cost V 4 bases and J 3 bases; bases outside gene matches: 3. CDR3 length equals 12 residues. CDR3 DNA: TGTGCCTGGAAGACAGGGTACTACGAGCAGTACTTC. As protein: CAWKTGYYEQYF. Based on the CDR3 plus reference TRBV30 and TRBJ2-7, the full variable domain is SQTIHQWPATLVQPVGSPLSLECTVEGTSNPNLYWYRQAAGRGLQLLFYSVGIGQISSEVPQNLSASRPQDRQFILSSKKLLLSDSGFYLCAWKTGYYEQYFGPGTRLTVT.

The chain carries TRBV15 and TRBJ1-3; D gene unclear. The CDR3 is 16 amino acids. The V end lost 3 bases, the J end lost 0 bases, and 12 bases lay between the germline ends. Looked up from germline, CDR1 is LNHNV and CDR2 is YYDKDF (reference sequence). In DNA form, the CDR3 reads TGTGCCACCAGCAGGGACCTCCAAAACTCTGGAAACACCATATATTTT. Its protein is CATSRDLQNSGNTIYF.

The chain employs TRBV15 and TRBJ2-1, with 13 bases aligning to TRBD2. The trim removed 1 base at V and 5 bases at J, leaving 5 bases unmatched. CDR1 is LNHNV and CDR2 is YYDKDF in the germline V gene (reference sequence). The CDR3 consists of 17 residues. The CDR3 spells CATSRAPTSGGDNEQFF. The CDR3 DNA reads TGTGCCACCAGCAGAGCCCCAACTAGCGGGGGGGACAATGAGCAGTTCTTC.

The J gene is TRBJ2-2, the V gene TRBV4-1; no reliable D call. This CDR3 contains 18 residues. Germline-derived CDR1 and CDR2 are MGHRA and YSYEKL. V lost 2 bases and J 4 bases, leaving 20 bases between the germline ends. The CDR3 spells CASSQSRYSALGTGELFF. CDR3 bases: TGCGCCAGCAGCCAATCTAGATATTCAGCCTTGGGCACCGGGGAGCTGTTTTTT.

The chain uses TRBV4-1 and TRBJ1-5; D not resolved. CDR3 size: 13 residues. In germline, CDR1 is MGHRA, CDR2 YSYEKL. V was pared by 4 bases and J by 4 bases, with 8 bases between. CDR3 nucleotide sequence: TGCGCCAGCAGCCTGGGTCGAAATCAGCCCCAGCATTTT. This sequence encodes CASSLGRNQPQHF.

V gene TRBV28 combines with J gene TRBJ1-3; D call uncertain. CDR1 is MDHEN, CDR2 SYDVKM, per germline. The CDR3 runs 16 residues. Trimming pared 6 bases from V and 0 bases from J, leaving 15 bases between. The CDR3 region has the DNA TGTGCCAGCAGCTCTTATGGGCTCAGCTCTGGAAACACCATATATTTT. Amino acid sequence: CASSSYGLSSGNTIYF.

This rearrangement joins TRBV27 to TRBJ2-1, with D unresolved. CDR3 length: 12 amino acids. Germline-derived CDR1 and CDR2 are MNHEY and SMNVEV (reference sequence). Trimming pared 6 bases from V and 6 bases from J, leaving 9 bases between. CDR3 amino acids: CASRDPGNEQFF. The CDR3 region has the DNA TGTGCCAGCAGAGACCCCGGCAATGAGCAGTTCTTC.

The chain uses TRBV6-5 and TRBJ1-1; possibly TRBD1 for D (6 bases). The CDR3 covers 14 residues. V lost 6 bases and J lost 1, with 12 bases in between. Germline assignment: CDR1 MNHEY and CDR2 SVGAGI. CDR3 DNA sequence: TGTGCCAGCAGGGAGACAGGAGCGAACACTGAAGCTTTCTTT. Translation gives CASRETGANTEAFF.

The chain recombines TRBV5-6 with TRBJ1-1; TRBD1 is a possible D gene (6 bases). Trimming removed 4 bases at V and 4 bases at J, with 17 bases between. This CDR3 spans 15 amino acids. Germline V CDR1 and CDR2: SGHDT, YYEEEE. In DNA form, the CDR3 reads TGTGCCAGCAGCCCCATTTACAGGGAGGGCACTGAAGCTTTCTTT. It encodes CASSPIYREGTEAFF. Based on the CDR3 plus reference TRBV5-6 and TRBJ1-1, the full variable domain is DAGVTQSPTHLIKTRGQQVTLRCSPKSGHDTVSWYQQALGQGPQFIFQYYEEEERQRGNFPDRFSGHQFPNYSSELNVNALLLGDSALYLCASSPIYREGTEAFFGQGTRLTVV.

This sequence joins TRBV10-1 and TRBJ1-5, with D hard to call. Between the trimmed V and J ends, which lost 2 bases and 0 bases, there was a span of 5 bases. This CDR3 contains 14 residues. Germline CDR1 is WNHNN and CDR2 is SYGVQD (reference sequence). The CDR3 DNA sequence: TGCGCCAGCAGTGAGACGGATAGCAATCAGCCCCAGCATTTT. It encodes CASSETDSNQPQHF.